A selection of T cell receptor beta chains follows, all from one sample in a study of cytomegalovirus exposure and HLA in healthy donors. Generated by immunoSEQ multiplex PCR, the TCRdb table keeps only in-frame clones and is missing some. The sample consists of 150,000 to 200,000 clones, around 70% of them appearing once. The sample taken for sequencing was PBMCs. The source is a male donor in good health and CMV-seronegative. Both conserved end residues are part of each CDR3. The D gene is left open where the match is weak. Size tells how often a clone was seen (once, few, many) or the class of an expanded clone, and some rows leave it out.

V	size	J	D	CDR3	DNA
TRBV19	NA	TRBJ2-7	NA	CASRQGPGLLSEQYF	TGTGCCAGTAGGCAGGGGCCTGGGCTACTCTCCGAGCAGTACTTC
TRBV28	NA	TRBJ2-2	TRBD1	CASSSDRESNTGELFF	TGTGCCAGCAGCTCAGACAGGGAGTCGAACACCGGGGAGCTGTTTTTT
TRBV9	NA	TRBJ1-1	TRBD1	CASSPGQGNTEAFF	TGTGCCAGCAGCCCGGGACAGGGGAACACTGAAGCTTTCTTT
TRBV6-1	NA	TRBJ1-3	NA	CASQDFREDGNTIYF	TGTGCCAGCCAAGACTTCAGGGAGGACGGAAACACCATATATTTT
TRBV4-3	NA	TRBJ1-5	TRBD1	CASSQQQGAQPQHF	TGCGCCAGCAGCCAGCAGCAGGGGGCCCAGCCCCAGCATTTT
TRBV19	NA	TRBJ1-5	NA	CASSILRIDQPQHF	TGTGCCAGTAGTATACTCAGGATCGATCAGCCCCAGCATTTT
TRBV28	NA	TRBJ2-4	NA	CASSFAVAKNIQYF	TGTGCCAGCAGTTTCGCGGTAGCCAAAAACATTCAGTACTTC
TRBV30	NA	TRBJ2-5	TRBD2	CAWGHGLAATQETQYF	TGTGCCTGGGGGCATGGACTAGCCGCTACTCAAGAGACCCAGTACTTC
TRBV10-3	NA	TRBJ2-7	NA	CAISEGRTYEQYF	TGTGCCATCAGTGAAGGCAGGACCTACGAGCAGTACTTC
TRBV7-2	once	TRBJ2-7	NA	CASSAARWRSVGEQYF	TGTGCCAGCAGCGCCGCGCGTTGGAGATCGGTCGGCGAGCAGTACTTC
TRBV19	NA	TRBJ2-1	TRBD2	CASSIPASGSSYNEQFF	TGTGCCAGTAGTATCCCGGCTAGCGGGAGCTCCTACAATGAGCAGTTCTTC
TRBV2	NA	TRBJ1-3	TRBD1	CASRGGQGASGNTIYF	TGTGCCAGCAGGGGCGGACAGGGCGCCTCTGGAAACACCATATATTTT
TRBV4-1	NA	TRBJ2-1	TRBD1	CASRPTGGFGNEQFF	TGCGCCAGCAGACCCACAGGGGGCTTCGGCAATGAGCAGTTCTTC
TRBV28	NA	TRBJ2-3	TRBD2	CASSPRTSGTDTQYF	TGTGCCAGCAGTCCCCGGACTAGCGGCACAGATACGCAGTATTTT
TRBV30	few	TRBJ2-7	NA	CAWSPVQDAYEQYF	TGTGCCTGGAGCCCGGTACAGGACGCCTACGAGCAGTACTTC
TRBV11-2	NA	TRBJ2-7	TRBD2	CASSFSGGTYEQYF	TGTGCCAGCAGCTTTAGCGGGGGGACCTACGAGCAGTACTTC
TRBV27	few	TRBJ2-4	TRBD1	CASSLSPGGAGIQYF	TGTGCCAGCAGTTTATCGCCAGGGGGCGCGGGCATTCAGTACTTC
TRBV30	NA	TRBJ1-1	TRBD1	CAWSRGQMNTEAFF	TGTGCCTGGAGCAGGGGACAGATGAACACTGAAGCTTTCTTT